These 8 T cell receptor beta chains were all obtained from the same sample, sequenced in a study of OX40 agonist ivuxolimab in advanced cancers. Only in-frame clones appear in the TCRdb table, and some are missing; sequencing was by immunoSEQ multiplex PCR. In the table there are 70,000 to 95,000 clones, roughly 94% of which are singletons. This specimen consisted of CD4+ or CD8+ T cells sorted from blood, obtained in a trial of the OX40 agonist ivuxolimab. These receptors all come from an adult with an advanced solid tumor such as melanoma, head and neck, liver or kidney cancer.

V and J are TRBV19 and TRBJ2-4, with no clear D. The CDR3 sequence is 14 residues long. The ends were cut back, 3 bases at V and 11 bases at J, with 17 bases in the middle. Germline-derived CDR1 and CDR2 are LNHDA and SQIVND (reference sequence). CDR3 region: CASSISREGQVQYF. The DNA of the CDR3 is TGTGCCAGTAGTATCAGTCGTGAAGGCCAGGTTCAGTACTTC.

This chain connects TRBV6-5 to TRBJ1-3, with 8 bases matching TRBD1. This CDR3 is built from 14 residues. With V trimmed by 4 bases and J by 3 bases, 2 bases remained unmatched. The germline CDR1 and CDR2 sequences are MNHEY and SVGAGI. CDR3: CASSSGGIGNTIYF. The CDR3 nucleotides are TGTGCCAGCAGTTCAGGGGGCATTGGAAACACCATATATTTT.

The chain recombines TRBV5-4 with TRBJ2-1; 10 positions match TRBD2. V shed 4 bases and J 4 bases; nucleotides not matched to a gene: 5. Germline assignment: CDR1 SGHNT and CDR2 YYREEE (reference sequence). The CDR3 is 15 residues long. CDR3 sequence reads: CASSPSGRRYNEQFF. CDR3 coding DNA: TGTGCCAGCAGCCCTAGCGGGAGAAGGTACAATGAGCAGTTCTTC.

J is TRBJ2-5 and V is TRBV18, with 11 bases matching TRBD2. V was pared by 2 bases and J by 1 base, with 3 bases of the junction left unmatched. The CDR3 contains 16 residues. Per the germline V gene, CDR1 is KGHSH and CDR2 is LQKENI. The CDR3 loop reads CASSPGLAGFQETQYF. The CDR3 nucleotides are TGTGCCAGCTCACCAGGACTAGCGGGTTTCCAAGAGACCCAGTACTTC.

The chain links TRBV7-3 to TRBJ2-2, with 7 positions matching TRBD2. V was pared by 5 bases and J by 8 bases, with 2 bases of the junction left unmatched. This CDR3 spans 12 amino acids. CDR1 and CDR2 from the germline V gene are SGHTA and FQGTGA. The CDR3 bases are TGTGCCAGCAGCCCAGCGGGGGGGGAGCTGTTTTTT. It is translated as CASSPAGGELFF.

As to this clone: The same CDR3 arises from other DNA sequences in this sample as well. The chain uses TRBV6-1 and TRBJ1-6; D uncertain. The V end lost 6 bases, the J end lost 5 bases, and 14 bases lay between the germline ends. Germline CDR1 and CDR2: MNHNS and SASEGT. This CDR3 is 15 amino acids long. Here the CDR3 reads CASSAAPWDNSPLHF. The CDR3 DNA reads TGTGCCAGCAGCGCAGCACCGTGGGATAATTCACCCCTCCACTTT.

V is TRBV9 and J is TRBJ2-3, with a weak D call TRBD2 (6 bases). The ends were cut back, 4 bases at V and 3 bases at J, with 15 bases in the middle. Germline lookup yields CDR1 SGDLS and CDR2 YYNGEE. The length of the CDR3 is 15 residues. In DNA, the CDR3 is TGTGCCAGCAGCCCTCCGGGACTGGGGACAGATACGCAGTATTTT. Translation gives CASSPPGLGTDTQYF.

This sequence joins TRBV18 and TRBJ2-5; the match to TRBD1 covers 8 bases. This CDR3 region has 13 residues. The V and J ends lost 6 bases and 3 bases, in that order; junction bases with no gene match: 3. Germline CDR1 and CDR2: KGHSH and LQKENI. The CDR3 here is CASSLTGEETQYF. CDR3 in DNA: TGTGCCAGCTCTCTGACAGGGGAAGAGACCCAGTACTTC.